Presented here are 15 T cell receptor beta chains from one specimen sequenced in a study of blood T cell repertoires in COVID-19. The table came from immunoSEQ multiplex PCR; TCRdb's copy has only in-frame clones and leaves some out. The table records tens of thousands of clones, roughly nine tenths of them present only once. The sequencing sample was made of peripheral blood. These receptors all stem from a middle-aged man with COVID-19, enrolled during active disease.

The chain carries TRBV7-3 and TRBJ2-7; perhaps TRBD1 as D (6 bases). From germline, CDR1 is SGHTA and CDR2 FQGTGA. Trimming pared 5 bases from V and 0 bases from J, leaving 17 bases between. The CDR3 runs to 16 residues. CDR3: CASSPSGTKSSYEQYF. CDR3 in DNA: TGTGCCAGCAGCCCCTCCGGGACAAAAAGCTCCTACGAGCAGTACTTC. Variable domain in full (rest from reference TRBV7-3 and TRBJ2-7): GAGVSQTPSNKVTEKGKYVELRCDPISGHTALYWYRQSLGQGPEFLIYFQGTGAADDSGLPNDRFFAVRPEGSVSTLKIQRTERGDSAVYLCASSPSGTKSSYEQYFGPGTRLTVT.

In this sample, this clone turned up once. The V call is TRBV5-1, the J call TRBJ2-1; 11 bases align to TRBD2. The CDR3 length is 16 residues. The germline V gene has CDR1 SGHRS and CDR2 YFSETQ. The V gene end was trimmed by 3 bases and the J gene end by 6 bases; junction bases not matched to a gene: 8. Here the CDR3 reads CASSWSGTSGLNEQFF. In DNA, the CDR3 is TGCGCCAGCAGCTGGTCCGGGACTAGCGGTCTCAATGAGCAGTTCTTC.

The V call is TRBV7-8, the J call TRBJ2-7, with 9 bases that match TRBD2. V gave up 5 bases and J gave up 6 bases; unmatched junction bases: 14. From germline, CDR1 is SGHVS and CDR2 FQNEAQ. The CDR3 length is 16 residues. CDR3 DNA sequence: TGTGCCAGCAGCCCCGAACCGGGACTAGCTTTGTTCGAGCAGTACTTC. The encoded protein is CASSPEPGLALFEQYF.

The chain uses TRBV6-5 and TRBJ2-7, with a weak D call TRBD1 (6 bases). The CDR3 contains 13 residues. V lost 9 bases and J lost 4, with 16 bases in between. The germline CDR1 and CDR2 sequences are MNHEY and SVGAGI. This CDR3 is CASSTGLLYEQYF. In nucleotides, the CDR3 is TGTGCCAGTAGTACAGGGTTATTATACGAGCAGTACTTC.

CDR3 DNA sequence: TGTGCCTGGAGTGGTAGCGGCGAGAACACCGGGGAGCTGTTTTTT. Translated, it gives CAWSGSGENTGELFF. This sequence joins TRBV30 and TRBJ2-2; possibly TRBD2 for D (6 bases). Trimming left V 1 base short and J 1 base short, with 10 bases between. The germline V gene encodes CDR1 GTSNPN and CDR2 SVGIG (reference sequence). The CDR3 sequence is 15 residues long. Based on the CDR3 plus reference TRBV30 and TRBJ2-2, the full variable domain is SQTIHQWPATLVQPVGSPLSLECTVEGTSNPNLYWYRQAAGRGLQLLFYSVGIGQISSEVPQNLSASRPQDRQFILSSKKLLLSDSGFYLCAWSGSGENTGELFFGEGSRLTVL.

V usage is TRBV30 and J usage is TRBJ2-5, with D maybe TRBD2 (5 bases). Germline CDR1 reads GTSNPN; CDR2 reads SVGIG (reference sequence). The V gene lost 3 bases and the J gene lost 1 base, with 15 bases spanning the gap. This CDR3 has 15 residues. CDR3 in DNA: TGTGCCTGGAGCCCGCTTGAGGGTATCCAAGAGACCCAGTACTTC. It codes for CAWSPLEGIQETQYF.

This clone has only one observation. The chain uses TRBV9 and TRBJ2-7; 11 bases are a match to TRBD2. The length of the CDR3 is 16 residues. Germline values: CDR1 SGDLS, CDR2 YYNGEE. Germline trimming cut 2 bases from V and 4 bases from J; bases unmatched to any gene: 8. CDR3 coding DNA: TGTGCCAGCAGCGTGGGGGGACTAGCGGATGGTTACGAGCAGTACTTC. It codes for CASSVGGLADGYEQYF.

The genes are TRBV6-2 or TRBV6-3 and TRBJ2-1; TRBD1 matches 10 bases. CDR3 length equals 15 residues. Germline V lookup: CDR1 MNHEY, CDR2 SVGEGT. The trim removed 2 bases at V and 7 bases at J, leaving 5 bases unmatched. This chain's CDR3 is CASSYRQGARNEQFF. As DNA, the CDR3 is TGTGCCAGCAGTTACCGACAGGGGGCGCGGAATGAGCAGTTCTTC.

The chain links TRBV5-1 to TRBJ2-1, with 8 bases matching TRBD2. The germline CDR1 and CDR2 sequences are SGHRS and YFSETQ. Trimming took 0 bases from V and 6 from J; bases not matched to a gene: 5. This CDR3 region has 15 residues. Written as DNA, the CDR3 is TGCGCCAGCAGCTTGGGTACTAGCGGCAGCAATGAGCAGTTCTTC. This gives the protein CASSLGTSGSNEQFF.

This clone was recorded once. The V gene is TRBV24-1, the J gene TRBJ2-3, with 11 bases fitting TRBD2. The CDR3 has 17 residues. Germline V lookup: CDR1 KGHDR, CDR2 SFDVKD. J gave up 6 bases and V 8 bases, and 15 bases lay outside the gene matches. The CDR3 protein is CATKGHRTSGLLDTQYF. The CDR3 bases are TGTGCCACCAAGGGACACAGGACTAGCGGGCTACTGGATACGCAGTATTTT.

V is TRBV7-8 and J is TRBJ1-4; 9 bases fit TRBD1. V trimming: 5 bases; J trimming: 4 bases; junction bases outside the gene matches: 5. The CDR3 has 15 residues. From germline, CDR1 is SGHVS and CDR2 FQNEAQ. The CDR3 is CASSPRTGDNEKLFF. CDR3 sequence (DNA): TGTGCCAGCAGCCCGAGGACAGGGGATAATGAAAAACTGTTTTTT.

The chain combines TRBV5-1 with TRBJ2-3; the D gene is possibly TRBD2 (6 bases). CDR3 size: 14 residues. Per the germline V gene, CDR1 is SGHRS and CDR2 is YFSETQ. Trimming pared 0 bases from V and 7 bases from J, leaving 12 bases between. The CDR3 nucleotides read TGCGCCAGCAGCTTGGGGGAGGCTAGATATACGCAGTATTTT. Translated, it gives CASSLGEARYTQYF.

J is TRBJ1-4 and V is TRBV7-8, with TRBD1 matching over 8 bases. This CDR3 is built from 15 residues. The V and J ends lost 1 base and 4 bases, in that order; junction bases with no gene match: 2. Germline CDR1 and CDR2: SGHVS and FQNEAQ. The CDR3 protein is CASSLGTGLNEKLFF. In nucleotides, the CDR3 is TGTGCCAGCAGCTTAGGGACAGGGCTTAATGAAAAACTGTTTTTT.

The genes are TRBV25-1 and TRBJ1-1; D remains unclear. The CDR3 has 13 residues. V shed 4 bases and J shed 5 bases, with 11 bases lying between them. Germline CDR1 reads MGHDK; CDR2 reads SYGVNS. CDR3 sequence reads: CASSAGGVTEAFF. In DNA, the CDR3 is TGTGCCAGCAGTGCGGGCGGGGTAACTGAAGCTTTCTTT.

Here the CDR3 reads CASSPLTSGNVNTGELFF. CDR3 nucleotide sequence: TGTGCCAGCAGTCCTCTGACTAGCGGGAATGTGAACACCGGGGAGCTGTTTTTT. The V gene is TRBV27, the J gene TRBJ2-2, with TRBD2 identical over 11 bases. The CDR3 sequence is 18 residues long. J was trimmed by 1 base and V by 5 bases; bases with no gene match: 9. Germline CDR1 is MNHEY and CDR2 is SMNVEV (reference sequence).